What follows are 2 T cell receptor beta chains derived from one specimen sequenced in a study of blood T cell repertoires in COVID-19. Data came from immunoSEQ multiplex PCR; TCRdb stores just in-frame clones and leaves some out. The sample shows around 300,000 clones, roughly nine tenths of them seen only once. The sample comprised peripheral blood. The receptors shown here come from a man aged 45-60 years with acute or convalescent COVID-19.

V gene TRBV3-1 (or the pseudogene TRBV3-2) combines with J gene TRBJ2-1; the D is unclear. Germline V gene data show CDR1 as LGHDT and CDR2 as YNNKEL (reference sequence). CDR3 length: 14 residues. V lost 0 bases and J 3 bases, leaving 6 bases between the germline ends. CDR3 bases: TGTGCCAGCAGCCAAGATAAGCACTACAATGAGCAGTTCTTC. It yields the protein CASSQDKHYNEQFF.

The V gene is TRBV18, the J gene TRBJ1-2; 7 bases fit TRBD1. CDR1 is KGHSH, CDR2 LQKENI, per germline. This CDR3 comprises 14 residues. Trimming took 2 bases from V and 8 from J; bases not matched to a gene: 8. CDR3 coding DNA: TGTGCCAGCTCACCAGGGACAGCCAACCTCGGCTACACCTTC. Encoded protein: CASSPGTANLGYTF.